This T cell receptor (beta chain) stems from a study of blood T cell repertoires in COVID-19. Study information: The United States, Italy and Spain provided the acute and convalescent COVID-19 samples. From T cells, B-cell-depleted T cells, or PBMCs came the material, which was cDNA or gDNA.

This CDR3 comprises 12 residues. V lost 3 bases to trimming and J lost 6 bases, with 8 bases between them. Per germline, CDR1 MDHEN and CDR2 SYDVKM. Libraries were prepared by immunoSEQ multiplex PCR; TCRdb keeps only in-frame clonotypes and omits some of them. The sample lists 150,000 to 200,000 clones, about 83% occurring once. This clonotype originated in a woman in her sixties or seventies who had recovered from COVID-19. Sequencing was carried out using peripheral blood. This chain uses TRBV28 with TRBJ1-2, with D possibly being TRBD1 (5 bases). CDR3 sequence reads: CASSLWGDGYTF. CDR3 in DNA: TGTGCCAGCAGTTTGTGGGGGGATGGCTACACCTTC.